The 22 T cell receptor beta chains below were found in one sample sequenced in a study of PD-1 blockade in classical Hodgkin lymphoma (dated by TCRdb to 2020 to 2022). The method was the immunoSEQ multiplex PCR assay. TCRdb obtained this table from immuneACCESS and retained in-frame rearrangements with V and J assigned. These tables miss some clones; where compared with another copy, unresolved V genes account for less than half of the shortfall, and the remainder is unexplained. The sample records over 25,000 clones, roughly four fifths of which are singletons. The biggest ten clones account for approximately 10% of the sample. The sample's time point, from its label and the paper: cycle 2 day 1 (C2D1) of nivolumab. All trial patients had relapsed after autologous stem cell transplantation, with cohorts A, B and C differing in prior brentuximab vedotin exposure. The source material was peripheral blood mononuclear cells (PBMCs), sampled before the second cycle of nivolumab. The receptor set was obtained from a human donor with classical Hodgkin lymphoma.

The chain joins TRBV29-1 to TRBJ2-1, with a possible D match to TRBD2 (5 bases). The germline V gene encodes CDR1 SQVTM and CDR2 ANQGSEA. Trimming removed 1 base from V and 6 bases from J, with 10 bases in between. The CDR3 totals 13 residues. CDR3 in amino acids: CSVEGTTINEQFF. CDR3 nucleotides: TGCAGCGTTGAAGGGACGACTATCAATGAGCAGTTCTTC.

V and J are TRBV7-3 and TRBJ2-3, with TRBD2 as a possible D gene (5 bases). V lost 1 base, J lost 10 bases, and 9 bases lay in between. The CDR3 covers 12 residues. Germline V gene lookup returns CDR1 SGHTA and CDR2 FQGTGA. Here the CDR3 reads CASSLMPGAQYF. CDR3 coding DNA: TGTGCCAGCAGCTTAATGCCCGGGGCGCAGTATTTT. Supplemented by reference TRBV7-3 and TRBJ2-3, the full variable domain reads GAGVSQTPSNKVTEKGKYVELRCDPISGHTALYWYRQSLGQGPEFLIYFQGTGAADDSGLPNDRFFAVRPEGSVSTLKIQRTERGDSAVYLCASSLMPGAQYFGPGTRLTVL.

V is TRBV4-3 and J is TRBJ1-2; 7 bases fit TRBD1. CDR3 length equals 14 residues. Germline CDR1 LGHNA, CDR2 YSLEER. With V trimmed by 4 bases and J by 4 bases, 6 bases remained unmatched. The CDR3 sequence: CASSPHRDSYGYTF. The CDR3 DNA follows: TGCGCCAGCAGCCCGCACCGGGACAGCTATGGCTACACCTTC.

The chain is built from TRBV5-6 and TRBJ2-5; TRBD1 agrees at 10 bases. V shed 4 bases, J shed 4 bases, and the junction held 7 bases outside the gene matches. CDR1 SGHDT and CDR2 YYEEEE come from the germline V gene. The CDR3 has 15 residues. CDR3 region: CASSTPRTGGETQYF. The CDR3 DNA reads TGTGCCAGCAGCACTCCTAGGACAGGGGGAGAGACCCAGTACTTC.

The chain carries TRBV9 and TRBJ2-2, with TRBD2 matching over 13 bases. This CDR3 region has 18 residues. The germline V gene encodes CDR1 SGDLS and CDR2 YYNGEE. V was clipped by 3 bases and J by 3 bases; unmatched bases: 8. CDR3 bases: TGTGCCAGCAGCGGCCTCGGACTAGCGGGGGTTGACACCGGGGAGCTGTTTTTT. It is translated as CASSGLGLAGVDTGELFF. Variable domain in full (rest from reference TRBV9 and TRBJ2-2): DSGVTQTPKHLITATGQRVTLRCSPRSGDLSVYWYQQSLDQGLQFLIQYYNGEERAKGNILERFSAQQFPDLHSELNLSSLELGDSALYFCASSGLGLAGVDTGELFFGEGSRLTVL.

The rearrangement uses TRBV7-9 and TRBJ1-2; D is unresolved. The CDR3 is made up of 16 amino acids. Trimming stripped 5 bases from V and 7 bases from J, with 23 bases between. Germline V lookup: CDR1 SEHNR, CDR2 FQNEAQ (reference sequence). DNA for the CDR3: TGTGCCAGCAGCAAGGGCACCGGTCGGGCCATTAGTGGCTACACCTTC. Protein: CASSKGTGRAISGYTF. Using reference TRBV7-9 and TRBJ1-2 for the parts outside the CDR3, the full variable domain is DTGVSQNPRHKITKRGQNVTFRCDPISEHNRLYWYRQTLGQGPEFLTYFQNEAQLEKSRLLSDRFSAERPKGSFSTLEIQRTEQGDSAMYLCASSKGTGRAISGYTFGSGTRLTVV.

V usage is TRBV20-1 and J usage is TRBJ2-4; D is uncertain. The CDR3 has 10 amino acids. Germline CDR1 reads DFQATT; CDR2 reads SNEGSKA (reference sequence). Trimming pared 3 bases from V and 11 bases from J, leaving 8 bases between. The CDR3 nucleotides are TGCAGTGCTAGTGGTGAATTTCAGTACTTC. Translated, it gives CSASGEFQYF.

V is TRBV5-8 and J is TRBJ2-5, with D maybe TRBD2 (7 bases). V gave up 3 bases and J gave up 1 base, with 19 bases separating them. The CDR3 totals 17 residues. Germline-derived CDR1 and CDR2 are SGHTS and YDEGEE. The CDR3 DNA reads as TGTGCCAGCAGCTCGTGGACTAGGGGGGCCTTCCAAGAGACCCAGTACTTC. Translation gives CASSSWTRGAFQETQYF.

This clone showed up just once. The sample carries other DNA sequences with the same CDR3. The chain has TRBV29-1 and TRBJ2-1; maybe TRBD2 (6 bases). V was clipped by 2 bases and J by 4 bases, with 6 bases between them. CDR3 length: 12 residues. Germline values: CDR1 SQVTM, CDR2 ANQGSEA. The CDR3 DNA reads as TGCAGCGTTGAACGGGGGTACAATGAGCAGTTCTTC. Its translation is CSVERGYNEQFF.

The chain combines TRBV7-2 with TRBJ1-1; 7 bases agree with TRBD1. Per germline, CDR1 SGHTA and CDR2 FQGNSA. The CDR3 covers 15 residues. V was pared by 4 bases and J by 1 base, with 6 bases of the junction left unmatched. CDR3 in amino acids: CASSSTGRRNTEAFF. Written as DNA, the CDR3 is TGTGCCAGCAGCTCGACAGGGAGAAGGAACACTGAAGCTTTCTTT.

The chain has TRBV7-9 and TRBJ1-1; D gene ambiguous. Trimming removed 0 bases at V and 5 bases at J, with 25 bases between. This CDR3 comprises 19 residues. Germline CDR1 SEHNR, CDR2 FQNEAQ (reference sequence). The CDR3 DNA sequence: TGTGCCAGCAGCTTAGCGGACCGTATCATTACCGGGCTGAGAACTGAAGCTTTCTTT. Translating gives CASSLADRIITGLRTEAFF.

To note about this clone: The same CDR3 is also encoded by other DNA sequences in this sample. The gene calls are TRBV28 and TRBJ1-1; D unclear. V dropped 3 bases and J dropped 2 bases, with 4 bases sitting between them. Germline V gives CDR1 MDHEN, CDR2 SYDVKM. The CDR3 covers 12 residues. The chain's CDR3 is CASSFRNTEAFF. The CDR3 nucleotides read TGTGCCAGCAGTTTTCGAAACACTGAAGCTTTCTTT.

This chain joins TRBV7-2 and TRBJ1-1; 9 nucleotides line up with TRBD1. CDR1 is SGHTA and CDR2 is FQGNSA in the germline V gene. V gave up 5 bases and J gave up 4 bases; unmatched junction bases: 8. The CDR3 is 15 amino acids. CDR3 residues: CASSARQGVGTEAFF. The CDR3 DNA reads as TGTGCCAGCAGCGCGAGACAGGGGGTTGGCACTGAAGCTTTCTTT.

V and J are TRBV7-3 and TRBJ1-2, with D maybe TRBD1 (5 bases). Trimming took off 3 bases at V and 10 bases at J, with 18 bases between the two ends. CDR1 is SGHTA, CDR2 FQGTGA, per germline. The CDR3 runs 14 residues. The CDR3 protein is CASSLTGTGSSYTF. The CDR3 DNA is TGTGCCAGCAGCTTGACCGGGACGGGCTCTTCCTACACCTTC. The full variable domain, rest sourced from reference TRBV7-3 and TRBJ1-2, is GAGVSQTPSNKVTEKGKYVELRCDPISGHTALYWYRQSLGQGPEFLIYFQGTGAADDSGLPNDRFFAVRPEGSVSTLKIQRTERGDSAVYLCASSLTGTGSSYTFGSGTRLTVV.

This sequence joins TRBV6-5 and TRBJ2-1, with D possibly being TRBD1 or TRBD2 (5 bases each). Per the germline V gene, CDR1 is MNHEY and CDR2 is SVGAGI. V lost 0 bases to trimming and J lost 9 bases, with 15 bases between them. The CDR3 runs to 15 residues. This CDR3 reads CASSYSSTGQREQFF. The CDR3 DNA follows: TGTGCCAGCAGTTACTCGAGTACGGGGCAACGTGAGCAGTTCTTC.

The V gene is TRBV19, the J gene TRBJ1-5, with D hard to call. CDR3 length equals 12 residues. The V gene lost 6 bases and the J gene lost 0 bases, with 3 bases spanning the gap. Germline assignment: CDR1 LNHDA and CDR2 SQIVND (reference sequence). Written as DNA, the CDR3 is TGTGCCAGTAGGAGTAGCAATCAGCCCCAGCATTTT. Translated: CASRSSNQPQHF. The whole variable domain, remainder taken from reference TRBV19 and TRBJ1-5, is DGGITQSPKYLFRKEGQNVTLSCEQNLNHDAMYWYRQDPGQGLRLIYYSQIVNDFQKGDIAEGYSVSREKKESFPLTVTSAQKNPTAFYLCASRSSNQPQHFGDGTRLSIL.

This clone has a handful of counts. This chain uses TRBV7-8 with TRBJ2-3, with 13 bases aligning to TRBD2. CDR1 and CDR2 from the germline V gene are SGHVS and FQNEAQ. The CDR3 has 18 residues. The junction had 8 bases not matched to a gene; V was cut back by 3 bases and J by 2 bases. In DNA, the CDR3 is TGTGCCAGCAGCTTGACTAGCGGGGGGTCTCGTCCCACAGATACGCAGTATTTT. Translated: CASSLTSGGSRPTDTQYF.

This rearrangement joins TRBV5-6 to TRBJ2-1; D gene uncertain. The germline V gene encodes CDR1 SGHDT and CDR2 YYEEEE. The CDR3 sequence is 14 residues long. Trimming removed 4 bases at V and 1 base at J, with 9 bases between. CDR3 DNA: TGTGCCAGCAGCCCCCTGCGGTCCTACAATGAGCAGTTCTTC. Its protein product is CASSPLRSYNEQFF.

The chain combines TRBV2 with TRBJ2-1; D gene unclear. The CDR3 sequence is 14 residues long. Trimming removed 0 bases at V and 8 bases at J, with 11 bases between. The germline V gene has CDR1 SNHLY and CDR2 FYNNEI. CDR3 amino acids: CASSEAWPSYEQFF. CDR3 nucleotides: TGTGCCAGCAGTGAAGCATGGCCCTCGTATGAGCAGTTCTTC.

The chain recombines TRBV7-9 with TRBJ2-5; weak D call: TRBD1 (6 bases). Germline V gene lookup returns CDR1 SEHNR and CDR2 FQNEAQ (reference sequence). V dropped 2 bases and J dropped 7 bases, with 14 bases sitting between them. This CDR3 contains 14 residues. CDR3 in DNA: TGTGCCAGCAGCTTACGACAGGAACTCGGGACCCAGTACTTC. Translation gives CASSLRQELGTQYF.

The chain carries TRBV5-5 and TRBJ2-6; possibly TRBD2 for D (5 bases). The CDR3 length is 18 residues. The germline CDR1 and CDR2 sequences are SGHKS and YYEKEE (reference sequence). Trimming cost V 4 bases and J 8 bases, with 25 bases left between them. The CDR3 bases are TGTGCCAGCAGCCCCATCGACCCCGTTATATCGGGGACCAACGTCCTGACTTTC. The encoded protein is CASSPIDPVISGTNVLTF.

The rearrangement joins TRBV6-1 to TRBJ1-5; tentative D call: TRBD1 (5 bases). The CDR3 length is 15 residues. Per the germline V gene, CDR1 is MNHNS and CDR2 is SASEGT. V was cut by 6 bases and J by 5 bases, with 17 bases left in between. The CDR3 nucleotides are TGTGCCAGCAGACCCCGGGACTGGGCCTATCAGCCCCAGCATTTT. Protein sequence: CASRPRDWAYQPQHF.